This T cell receptor beta chain was sequenced in a study of T cell repertoires in cytomegalovirus infection. Details on this clonotype: Its antigen remains unidentified.

Trimming took off 5 bases at V and 3 bases at J, with 14 bases between the two ends. The CDR3 consists of 15 residues. Germline V gene data show CDR1 as MDHEN and CDR2 as SYDVKM. TCRdb independently ran MiXCR on the reads; one entry per CDR3 protein. The repertoire holds some 200,000 distinct CDR3 sequences, with 30% to 45% as singletons. This receptor was obtained from a human donor in good health (CMV status not recorded). Some clones in this sample may be carry-over from other donors' samples. This chain joins TRBV28 and TRBJ2-1, with a tentative D call TRBD2 (5 bases). Sequences were derived from CD8+ T cells from cultured PBMCs, sampled from culture after CMV antigen stimulation. Written as DNA, the CDR3 is TGTGCCAGCAGTACTCCCGGAGAGGGCTACAATGAGCAGTTCTTC. It translates to CASSTPGEGYNEQFF.